Listed below are T cell receptor beta chains from one sample, sequenced in a study of graft-versus-host responses after intestinal transplantation. Data came from immunoSEQ multiplex PCR; TCRdb stores just in-frame clones and leaves some out. The sample gives 110,000 to 150,000 clones, about nine tenths of which show up once; about 0.18% is in the top ten. The antigens these receptors bind are not known. Material: unstimulated CD4+ T cells sorted from spleen or lymph node cells, obtained before intestinal transplant. These receptors all come from a human donor who received an intestinal transplant. Each CDR3 is given with its conserved first and last residue. A D gene is named only where the DNA matches it firmly.

TRBJ2-1 | TRBV10-3 | . | CAISRTAYNEQFF | TGTGCCATCAGTCGGACAGCTTACAATGAGCAGTTCTTC
TRBJ1-3 | TRBV6-1 | TRBD1 | CASRDRGGNTIYF | TGTGCCAGCCGGGACAGGGGGGGAAACACCATATATTTT
TRBJ1-2 | TRBV5-6 | . | CASILQGSYYGYTF | TGTGCCAGCATCTTACAGGGATCTTACTATGGCTACACCTTC
TRBJ2-4 | TRBV20-1 | . | CSASRTIQYF | TGCAGTGCTAGTCGGACCATTCAGTACTTC
TRBJ2-7 | TRBV19 | TRBD2 | CASSIAGSGSYEQYF | TGTGCCAGTAGTATAGCCGGTAGCGGGTCCTACGAGCAGTACTTC
TRBJ2-4 | TRBV19 | . | CASSLRDTGGIQYF | TGTGCCAGTAGTCTCCGGGACACCGGTGGGATTCAGTACTTC
TRBJ2-5 | TRBV6-5 | . | CASGNSFQETQYF | TGTGCCAGCGGGAACAGCTTCCAAGAGACCCAGTACTTC
TRBJ2-7 | TRBV28 | . | CASLGRAGGEQYF | TGTGCCAGCCTCGGAAGGGCCGGAGGGGAGCAGTACTTC
TRBJ2-1 | TRBV15 | TRBD1 | CATSRGGDRGTNEQFF | TGTGCCACCAGCAGAGGTGGGGACAGGGGAACCAATGAGCAGTTCTTC
TRBJ2-3 | TRBV5-1 | . | CASSLVLEPYSQYF | TGCGCCAGCAGCTTGGTTCTAGAACCCTACTCGCAGTATTTT
TRBJ2-4 | TRBV9 | . | CASSPGNRENIQYF | TGTGCCAGCAGCCCCGGGAATCGGGAGAACATTCAGTACTTC
TRBJ2-7 | TRBV7-8 | . | CASSPRAATYEQYF | TGTGCCAGCAGCCCCCGGGCTGCCACCTACGAGCAGTACTTC
TRBJ2-1 | TRBV15 | . | CATSRRGYNEQFF | TGTGCCACCAGCAGACGGGGGTACAATGAGCAGTTCTTC
TRBJ1-6 | TRBV10-3 | . | CAISEGVFNSPLHF | TGTGCCATCAGTGAGGGAGTTTTTAATTCACCCCTCCACTTT
TRBJ2-1 | TRBV14 | . | CASDQGGIINNEQFF | TGTGCCAGCGATCAAGGAGGGATTATTAACAATGAGCAGTTCTTC